The clone carrying this T cell receptor (beta chain) qualifies as medium-sized. It was with 32 V and 13 J primers that multiplex PCR amplified TCR beta CDR3. TCRdb reprocessed the multiplex PCR reads with MiXCR, giving one entry per CDR3 protein. There are about 11,000 distinct CDR3 sequences in the sample; 30% occur only once, and roughly a fifth lies in the top ten. The germline gives CDR1 MDHEN, CDR2 SYDVKM. The CDR3 loop spans 12 amino acids. The V gene lost 2 bases and the J gene lost 6 bases, with 6 bases spanning the gap. This record belongs to a study of immune heterogeneity within non-small cell lung tumors. Study-level background: It was found that the tumors were several squamous cell carcinomas, approximately ten non-squamous carcinomas and 1 not otherwise specified.

Bulk tumor genomic DNA served as template, at 550 to 600 ng per sample. Multiple widely separated biopsies were taken from each primary tumor at surgery. Each patient presented with untreated, newly diagnosed non-small cell lung cancer and received curative surgery. The chain uses TRBV28 and TRBJ2-3; D is unclear. Sequencing was done on a sample of lung tumor tissue. The source is a woman in her forties or fifties with non-small cell lung cancer. The CDR3, as DNA: TGTGCCAGCAGTTTACTTACGGATACGCAGTATTTT. This codes for CASSLLTDTQYF.